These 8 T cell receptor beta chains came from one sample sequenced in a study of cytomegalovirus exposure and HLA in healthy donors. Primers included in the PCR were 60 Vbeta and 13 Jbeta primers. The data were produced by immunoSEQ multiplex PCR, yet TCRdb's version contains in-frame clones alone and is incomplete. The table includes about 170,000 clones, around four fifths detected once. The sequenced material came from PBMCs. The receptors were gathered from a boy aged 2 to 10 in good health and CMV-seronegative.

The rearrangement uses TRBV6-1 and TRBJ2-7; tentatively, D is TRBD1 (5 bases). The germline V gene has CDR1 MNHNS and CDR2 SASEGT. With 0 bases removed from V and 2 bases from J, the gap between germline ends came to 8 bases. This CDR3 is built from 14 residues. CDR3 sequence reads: CASSEAKGAYEQYV. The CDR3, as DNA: TGTGCCAGCAGTGAAGCGAAAGGGGCCTACGAGCAGTACGTC.

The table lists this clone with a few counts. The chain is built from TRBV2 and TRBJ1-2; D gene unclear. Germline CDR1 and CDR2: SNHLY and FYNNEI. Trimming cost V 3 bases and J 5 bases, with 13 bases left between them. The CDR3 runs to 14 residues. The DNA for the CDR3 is TGTGCCAGCAGTGATGAGGACCGAGGGTATGGCTACACCTTC. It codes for CASSDEDRGYGYTF.

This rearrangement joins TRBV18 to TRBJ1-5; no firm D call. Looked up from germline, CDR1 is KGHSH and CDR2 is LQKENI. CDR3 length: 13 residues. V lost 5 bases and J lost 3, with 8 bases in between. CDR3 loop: CASSGSLNQPQHF. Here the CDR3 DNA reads TGTGCCAGCTCAGGCTCCCTCAATCAGCCCCAGCATTTT. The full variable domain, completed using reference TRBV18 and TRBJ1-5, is NAGVMQNPRHLVRRRGQEARLRCSPMKGHSHVYWYRQLPEEGLKFMVYLQKENIIDESGMPKERFSAEFPKEGPSILRIQQVVRGDSAAYFCASSGSLNQPQHFGDGTRLSIL.

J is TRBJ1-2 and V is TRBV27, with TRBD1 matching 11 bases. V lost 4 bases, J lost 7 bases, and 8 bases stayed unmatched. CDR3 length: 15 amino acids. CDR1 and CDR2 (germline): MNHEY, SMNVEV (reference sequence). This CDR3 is CASSSPGTGGVGYTF. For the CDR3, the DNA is TGTGCCAGCAGTTCCCCCGGGACAGGGGGGGTTGGCTACACCTTC.

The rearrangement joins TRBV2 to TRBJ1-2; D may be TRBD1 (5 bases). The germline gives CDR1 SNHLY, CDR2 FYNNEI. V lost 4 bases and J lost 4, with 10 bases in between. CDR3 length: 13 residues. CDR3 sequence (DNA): TGTGCCAGCAGTGGGGGCAGAATCTATGGCTACACCTTC. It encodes CASSGGRIYGYTF.

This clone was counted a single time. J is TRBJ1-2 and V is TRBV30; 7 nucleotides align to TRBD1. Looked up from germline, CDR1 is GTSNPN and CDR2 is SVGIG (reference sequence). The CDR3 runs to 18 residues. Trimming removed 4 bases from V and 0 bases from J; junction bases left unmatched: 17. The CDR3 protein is CAWIKFFATGAPNYGYTF. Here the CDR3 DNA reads TGTGCCTGGATAAAGTTTTTTGCCACAGGGGCCCCTAACTATGGCTACACCTTC.

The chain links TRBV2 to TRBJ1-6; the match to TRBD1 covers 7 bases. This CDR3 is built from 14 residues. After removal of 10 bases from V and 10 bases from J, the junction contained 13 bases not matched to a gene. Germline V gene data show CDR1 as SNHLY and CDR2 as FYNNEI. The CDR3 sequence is CATNLDRADSPLHF. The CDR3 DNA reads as TGTGCCACCAACCTAGACAGGGCGGACTCACCCCTCCACTTT.

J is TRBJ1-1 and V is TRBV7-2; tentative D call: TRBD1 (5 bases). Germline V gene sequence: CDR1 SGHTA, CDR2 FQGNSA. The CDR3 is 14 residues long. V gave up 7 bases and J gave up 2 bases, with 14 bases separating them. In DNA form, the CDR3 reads TGTGCCAGCACTATCGGGGGGGGAAACACTGAAGCTTTCTTT. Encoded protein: CASTIGGGNTEAFF. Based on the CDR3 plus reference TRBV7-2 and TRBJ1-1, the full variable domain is GAGVSQSPSNKVTEKGKDVELRCDPISGHTALYWYRQSLGQGLEFLIYFQGNSAPDKSGLPSDRFSAERTGGSVSTLTIQRTQQEDSAVYLCASTIGGGNTEAFFGQGTRLTVV.